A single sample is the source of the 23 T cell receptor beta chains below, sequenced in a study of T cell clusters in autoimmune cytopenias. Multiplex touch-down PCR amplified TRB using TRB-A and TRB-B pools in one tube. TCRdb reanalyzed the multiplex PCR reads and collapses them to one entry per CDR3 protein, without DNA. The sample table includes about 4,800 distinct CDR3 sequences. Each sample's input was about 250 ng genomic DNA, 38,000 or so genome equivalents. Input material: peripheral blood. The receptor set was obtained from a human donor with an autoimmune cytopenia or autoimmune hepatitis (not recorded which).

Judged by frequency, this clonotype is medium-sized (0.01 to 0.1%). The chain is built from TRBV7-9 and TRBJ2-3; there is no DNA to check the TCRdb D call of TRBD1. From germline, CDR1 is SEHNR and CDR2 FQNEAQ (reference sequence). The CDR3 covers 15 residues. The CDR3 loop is CASSLWTGHADTQYF.

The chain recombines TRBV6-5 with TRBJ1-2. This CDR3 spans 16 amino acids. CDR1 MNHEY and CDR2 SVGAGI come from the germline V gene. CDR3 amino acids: CASSYSSGPLSYGYTF.

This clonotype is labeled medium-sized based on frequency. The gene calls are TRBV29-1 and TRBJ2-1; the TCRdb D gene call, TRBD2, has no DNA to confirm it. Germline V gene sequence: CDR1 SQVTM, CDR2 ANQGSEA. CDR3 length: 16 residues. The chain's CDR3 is CSANTPGLVTTGEQFF.

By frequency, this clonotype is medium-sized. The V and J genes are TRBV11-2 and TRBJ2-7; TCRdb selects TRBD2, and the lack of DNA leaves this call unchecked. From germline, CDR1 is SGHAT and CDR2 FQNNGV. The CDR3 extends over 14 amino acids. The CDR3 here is CASSLGLASHEQYF.

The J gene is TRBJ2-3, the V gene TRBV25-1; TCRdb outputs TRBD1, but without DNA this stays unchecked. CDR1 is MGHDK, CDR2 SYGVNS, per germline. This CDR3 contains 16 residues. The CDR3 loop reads CASSEYTTGWADTQYF. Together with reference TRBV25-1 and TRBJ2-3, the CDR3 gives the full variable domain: EADIYQTPRYLVIGTGKKITLECSQTMGHDKMYWYQQDPGMELHLIHYSYGVNSTEKGDLSSESTVSRIRTEHFPLTLESARPSHTSQYLCASSEYTTGWADTQYFGPGTRLTVL.

CDR3 sequence reads: CASSRTSGSGNIQYF. V and J are TRBV12-3 or TRBV12-4 and TRBJ2-4; with no DNA, the TCRdb D assignment of TRBD2 cannot be verified. The CDR3 covers 15 residues.

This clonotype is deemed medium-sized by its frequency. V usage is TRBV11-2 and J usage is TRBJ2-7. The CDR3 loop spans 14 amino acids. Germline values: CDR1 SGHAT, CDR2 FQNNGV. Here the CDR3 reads CASSTVGGTYEQYF.

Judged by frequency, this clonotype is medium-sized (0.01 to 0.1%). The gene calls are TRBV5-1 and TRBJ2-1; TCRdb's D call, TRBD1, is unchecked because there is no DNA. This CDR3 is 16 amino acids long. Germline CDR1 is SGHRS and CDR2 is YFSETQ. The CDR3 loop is CASSLGSTTGGDEQFF.

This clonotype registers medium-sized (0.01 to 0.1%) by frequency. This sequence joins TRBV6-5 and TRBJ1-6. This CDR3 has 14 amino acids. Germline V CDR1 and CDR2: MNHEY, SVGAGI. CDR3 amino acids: CASTQRTTNSPLHF.

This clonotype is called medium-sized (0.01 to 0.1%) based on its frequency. CDR3 loop: CASSEGWRANQPQHF. The chain recombines TRBV6-1 with TRBJ1-5. This CDR3 spans 15 amino acids. Germline V CDR1 and CDR2: MNHNS, SASEGT.

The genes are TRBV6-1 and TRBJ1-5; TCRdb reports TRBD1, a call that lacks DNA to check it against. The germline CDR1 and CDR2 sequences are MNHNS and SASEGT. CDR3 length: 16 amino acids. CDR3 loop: CASSEQGAPGNQPQHF.

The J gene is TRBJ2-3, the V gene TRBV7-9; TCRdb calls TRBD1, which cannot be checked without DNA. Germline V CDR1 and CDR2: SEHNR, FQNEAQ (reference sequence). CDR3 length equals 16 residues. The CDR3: CASSPRDGRLADTQYF.

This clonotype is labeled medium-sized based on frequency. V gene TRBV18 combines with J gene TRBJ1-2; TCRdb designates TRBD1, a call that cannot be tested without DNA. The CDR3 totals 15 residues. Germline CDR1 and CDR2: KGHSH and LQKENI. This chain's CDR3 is CASSSTGGASYGYTF.

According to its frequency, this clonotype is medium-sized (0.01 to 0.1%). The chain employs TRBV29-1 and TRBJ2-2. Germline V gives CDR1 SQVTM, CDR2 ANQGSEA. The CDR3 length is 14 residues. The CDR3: CSVEETRNTGELFF.

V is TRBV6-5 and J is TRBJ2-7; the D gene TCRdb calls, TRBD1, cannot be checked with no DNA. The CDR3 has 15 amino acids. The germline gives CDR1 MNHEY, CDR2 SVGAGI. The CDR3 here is CASSYGKGRSPEQYF.

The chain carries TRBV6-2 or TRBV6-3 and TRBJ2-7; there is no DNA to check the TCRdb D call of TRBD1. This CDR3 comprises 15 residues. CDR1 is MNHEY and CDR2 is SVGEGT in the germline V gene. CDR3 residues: CASRSGWTLSYEQYF.

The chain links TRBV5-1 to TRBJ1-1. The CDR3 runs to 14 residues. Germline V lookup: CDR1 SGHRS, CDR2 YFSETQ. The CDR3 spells CASSILSGNTEAFF.

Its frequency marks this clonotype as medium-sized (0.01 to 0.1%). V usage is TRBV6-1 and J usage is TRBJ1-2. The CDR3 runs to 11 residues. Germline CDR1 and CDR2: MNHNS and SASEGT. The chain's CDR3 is CASSEGFGYTF.

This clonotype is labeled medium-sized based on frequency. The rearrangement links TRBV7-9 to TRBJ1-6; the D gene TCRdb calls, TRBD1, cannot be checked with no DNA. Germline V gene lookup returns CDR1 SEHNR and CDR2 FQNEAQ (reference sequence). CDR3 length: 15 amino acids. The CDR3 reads CASSFGQGRNSPLHF.

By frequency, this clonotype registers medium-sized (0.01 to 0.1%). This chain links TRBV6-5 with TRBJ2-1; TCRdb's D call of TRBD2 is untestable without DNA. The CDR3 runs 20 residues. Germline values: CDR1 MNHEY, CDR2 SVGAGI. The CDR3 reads CASSYRAPAGAGIGYNEQFF.

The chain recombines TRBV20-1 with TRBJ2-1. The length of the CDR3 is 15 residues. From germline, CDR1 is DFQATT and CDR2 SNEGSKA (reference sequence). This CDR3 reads CSARNLKNSYNEQFF.

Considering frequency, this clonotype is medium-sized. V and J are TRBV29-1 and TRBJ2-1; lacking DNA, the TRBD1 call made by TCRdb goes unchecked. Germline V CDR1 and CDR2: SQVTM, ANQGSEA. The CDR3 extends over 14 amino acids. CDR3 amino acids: CSVDPGQGGSEQFF.

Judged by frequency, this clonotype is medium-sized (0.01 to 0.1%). The CDR3 is CASSEGGARGRETQYF. This rearrangement joins TRBV6-1 to TRBJ2-5; the TCRdb D gene call, TRBD1, has no DNA to confirm it. This CDR3 has 16 amino acids. Germline V gene data show CDR1 as MNHNS and CDR2 as SASEGT.